The source of this T cell receptor beta chain is a study of blood T cell repertoires in COVID-19 (TCRdb year 2020). Study-wide context: The collaborator samples originated in the United States, Italy and Spain and spanned the acute and convalescent phases of COVID-19. The material from the prospective study consisted of cDNA or gDNA derived from T cells, B-cell-depleted T cells, or PBMCs. The dataset comprised deeply sampled blood TCRbeta repertoires from subjects exposed to, actively infected with, or recovered from COVID-19. The repertoires were made available in a free public database intended to serve as a resource for research on the immune response to SARS-CoV-2. Samples came from the ongoing ImmuneRACE study (first 160 participants) plus 1,254 subjects from 6 global collaborators. The sample metadata nearly always contained a de-identified subject ID, COVID-19 status, age in years and sex. Where available, HLA class I and class II types were obtained from metadata supplied by the sample provider rather than from assay-based typing.

TCRbeta CDR3 regions were amplified from genomic DNA by means of the immunoSEQ Assay, a bias-controlled multiplex PCR. On the authors' methods: Nucleated cell counts per sample were estimated from amplification of reference gene primers within the assay. To quantify the absolute abundance of each unique TCRbeta CDR3 rearrangement, sequence reads were collapsed and filtered. For each sample, productive Simpson clonality was calculated as the square root of Simpson's diversity index across productive rearrangements. Sourced from immuneACCESS, this table was stored by TCRdb with only in-frame sequences that have V and J called. A share of the clones is absent; for the studies checked, an unresolved V gene accounts for under half, and the remainder has no known explanation. Clone size and V and J calls were adopted from that table, with D and trimming inferred from the DNA. This sample lists about 440,000 clones; 70% to 90% were detected once. Of the sample, approximately 2% falls within the top ten clones.

From cysteine to phenylalanine, the CDR3 is 15 amino acids long. Only the CDR3 part of the read is kept: 45 bases, read in frame from the first base. The germline V end is reduced by 3 bases and the J end by 4 bases; junction bases left unmatched: 6. CDR1 is given as LNHDA and CDR2 as SQIVND, both from the germline V gene (reference sequence). Overall study results and their limits: The amount of clinical and demographic metadata varied by source and participant and was provided uncurated.

With respect to this clone: The antigen it binds to is not known. There are no base qualities to consult, and no much larger clone falls within one base.

In the prospective study, participants were about 18 to 100 years old, resided in about two dozen geographic areas of the United States, and were enrolled through a virtual design. In the prospective study, cohorts were assigned on the basis of participant-reported clinical history obtained from a screening survey and a study questionnaire. Mobile phlebotomists in the prospective study collected whole blood, serum and a nasopharyngeal or oropharyngeal swab from every participant. Participants in the prospective study had the option to provide additional blood draws and questionnaires over a roughly 2-month period. Prospective study blood samples were shipped either frozen or at room temperature before DNA extraction.

This clonotype was obtained from a woman between 18 and 30 years old with acute COVID-19. The rearrangement combines TRBV19 with TRBJ1-1, and 9 junctional nucleotides match TRBD1. Sequencing input: PBMCs or T cells enriched from blood (not recorded which). The bases are TGTGCCAGTAGTATCCATCCGGGACAGGGCACTGAAGCTTTCTTT. It codes for CASSIHPGQGTEAFF.